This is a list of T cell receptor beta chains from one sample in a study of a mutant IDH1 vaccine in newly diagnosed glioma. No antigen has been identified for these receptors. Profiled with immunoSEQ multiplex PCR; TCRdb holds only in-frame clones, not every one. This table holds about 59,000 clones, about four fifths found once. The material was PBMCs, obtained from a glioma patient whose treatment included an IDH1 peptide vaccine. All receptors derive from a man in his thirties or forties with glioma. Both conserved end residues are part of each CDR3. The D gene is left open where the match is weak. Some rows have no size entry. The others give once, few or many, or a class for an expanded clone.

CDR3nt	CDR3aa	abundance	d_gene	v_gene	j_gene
TGTGCCAGCAGTGAAACGGAGAACACTGAAGCTTTCTTT	CASSETENTEAFF	medium-sized	.	TRBV6-1	TRBJ1-1
TGTGCCAGCAGCCAAGCTCGGGGGGGCACAGATACGCAGTATTTT	CASSQARGGTDTQYF	.	TRBD2	TRBV4-2	TRBJ2-3
TGTGCCAGCAGCCACCCGACAGGGGAGTCAGATACGCAGTATTTT	CASSHPTGESDTQYF	.	TRBD1	TRBV4-2	TRBJ2-3
TGTGCCTGGAGTCAGGGGAATAACAATCAGCCCCAGCATTTT	CAWSQGNNNQPQHF	few	.	TRBV30	TRBJ1-5
TGCGCCAGCCGTACCCCGACAGGGGGCTCTGGCTACACCTTC	CASRTPTGGSGYTF	.	TRBD1	TRBV4-1	TRBJ1-2
TGCGCCAGCAGCTTGGATGGAATAGCTAACTATGGCTACACCTTC	CASSLDGIANYGYTF	.	.	TRBV5-1	TRBJ1-2
TGTGCCAGCAGGGTGACCGTGGGGAACTACGAGCAGTACTTC	CASRVTVGNYEQYF	.	.	TRBV28	TRBJ2-7
TGCGCCAGCAGCCACCCCGGGACAACCGTGGCAGATACGCAGTATTTT	CASSHPGTTVADTQYF	.	.	TRBV5-1	TRBJ2-3
TGTGCCAGCAGCCGTATGGCAGGGGACACTGAAGCTTTCTTT	CASSRMAGDTEAFF	.	.	TRBV7-9	TRBJ1-1
TGTGCCAGCAGTTCGGACAGTGTTTATAGCAATCAGCCCCAGCATTTT	CASSSDSVYSNQPQHF	.	.	TRBV6-5	TRBJ1-5
TGCGCCAGCAGCTCGGACACCTACGAGCAGTACTTC	CASSSDTYEQYF	few	.	TRBV5-1	TRBJ2-7
TGTGCCAGCAGCCTTCTTGGGGGGACAGGGGCAAGGAACACTGAAGCTTTCTTT	CASSLLGGTGARNTEAFF	.	TRBD1	TRBV7-9	TRBJ1-1
TGCGCCAGCAGCTTGGTTGTTGGGAATAATTCACCCCTCCACTTT	CASSLVVGNNSPLHF	.	.	TRBV5-1	TRBJ1-6
TGTGCCAGTAGTATGGGGAATGAGCAGTTCTTC	CASSMGNEQFF	.	.	TRBV19	TRBJ2-1
TGTGCCAGCAGCCAGCCCCGACGGGGGACACAGCAGTACTTC	CASSQPRRGTQQYF	once	.	TRBV14	TRBJ2-7
TGTGCCAGCAGGAGGGGGGGTCAGCCCCAGCATTTT	CASRRGGQPQHF	.	.	TRBV2	TRBJ1-5
TGTGCCAGCAGCACTTACAGGGGGCGAACTAATGAAAAACTGTTTTTT	CASSTYRGRTNEKLFF	.	TRBD1	TRBV11-2	TRBJ1-4
TGCGCCAGCAGCCAAGGAACTCGACAGGGTTTCCCTTTGCGGGAGCCCCAGCATTTT	CASSQGTRQGFPLREPQHF	.	TRBD1	TRBV4-1	TRBJ1-5
TGTGCCAGCAGCCAAGTTAGGGAGGCCCTCACTGAAGCTTTCTTT	CASSQVREALTEAFF	.	.	TRBV4-2	TRBJ1-1
TGTGCCAGCAGTTACTCCTTCGTCGGACAGATTTACGAGCAGTACTTC	CASSYSFVGQIYEQYF	.	.	TRBV6-6	TRBJ2-7
TGTGCCAGCAGTGCAGACAGGGCGGGCTATGGCTACACCTTC	CASSADRAGYGYTF	.	TRBD1	TRBV25-1	TRBJ1-2
TGCGCCAGCAGCTTGGCCAGCGGGGGTGCTGCAGATACGCAGTATTTT	CASSLASGGAADTQYF	.	TRBD2	TRBV5-1	TRBJ2-3
TGTGCCAGCAGTTTTGGCTGGGGAGGGAATCAGCCCCAGCATTTT	CASSFGWGGNQPQHF	.	.	TRBV28	TRBJ1-5
TGTGCCAGCAGTTACTCACTAATGGGCACTGAAGCTTTCTTT	CASSYSLMGTEAFF	few	.	TRBV6-6	TRBJ1-1
TGTGCCAGCAGCGCATCGGATAATTCACCCCTCCACTTT	CASSASDNSPLHF	.	.	TRBV9	TRBJ1-6
TGTGCCAGCAGCAAGGTACTCAGGGGGAAGTACGAGCAGTACTTC	CASSKVLRGKYEQYF	.	TRBD1	TRBV5-5	TRBJ2-7
TGCGCCAGCAGCTCGGGACAGGGATCATGGGGTGAAAAACTGTTTTTT	CASSSGQGSWGEKLFF	few	TRBD1	TRBV5-1	TRBJ1-4
TGTGCCAGCAGATCCAGGGGGTACGAGCAGTACTTC	CASRSRGYEQYF	.	TRBD1	TRBV11-2	TRBJ2-7
TGTGCCAGCAGTTTAGTAGCGGGGTCTTCGGGGGCCAAAAACATTCAGTACTTC	CASSLVAGSSGAKNIQYF	.	TRBD2	TRBV28	TRBJ2-4
TGTGCCAGCAGCCCCCTAACCGCCGGGGAAGAGACCCAGTACTTC	CASSPLTAGEETQYF	.	.	TRBV14	TRBJ2-5
TGTGCCATCAGGGGGACACCGCTTATGAACACTGAAGCTTTCTTT	CAIRGTPLMNTEAFF	.	.	TRBV10-3	TRBJ1-1
TGTGCCAGCAGTCCGCTCTCCTACGAGCAGTACTTC	CASSPLSYEQYF	.	.	TRBV27	TRBJ2-7
TGTGCCAGCAGTGGTCCCGAAAGGGGCGGGATCGAGCAGTACTTC	CASSGPERGGIEQYF	.	.	TRBV6-1	TRBJ2-7
TGTGCCAGCAGCTTGTTTCCAGGGGGCGAAGCGGGAAACACCATATATTTT	CASSLFPGGEAGNTIYF	.	TRBD1	TRBV5-6	TRBJ1-3
TGTGCCAGCAGTCTCCCCCGGGACAGGGGATACAATGGCTACACCTTC	CASSLPRDRGYNGYTF	once	TRBD1	TRBV7-9	TRBJ1-2